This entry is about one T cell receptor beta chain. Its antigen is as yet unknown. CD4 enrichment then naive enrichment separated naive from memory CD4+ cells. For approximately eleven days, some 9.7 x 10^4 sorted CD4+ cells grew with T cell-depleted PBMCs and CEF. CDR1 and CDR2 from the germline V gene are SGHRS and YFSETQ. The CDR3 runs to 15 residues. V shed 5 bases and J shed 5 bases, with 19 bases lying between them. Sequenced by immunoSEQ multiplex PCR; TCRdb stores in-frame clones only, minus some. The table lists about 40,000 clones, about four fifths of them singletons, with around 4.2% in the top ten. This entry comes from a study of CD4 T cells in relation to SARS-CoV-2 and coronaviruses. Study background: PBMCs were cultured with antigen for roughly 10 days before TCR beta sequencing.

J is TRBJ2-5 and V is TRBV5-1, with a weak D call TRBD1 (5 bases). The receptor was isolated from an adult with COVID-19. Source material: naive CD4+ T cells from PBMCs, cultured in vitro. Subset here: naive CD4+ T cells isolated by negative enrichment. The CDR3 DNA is TGCGCCAGCAGGCCGACGACAGCGCCACGGGAGACCCAGTACTTC. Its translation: CASRPTTAPRETQYF.